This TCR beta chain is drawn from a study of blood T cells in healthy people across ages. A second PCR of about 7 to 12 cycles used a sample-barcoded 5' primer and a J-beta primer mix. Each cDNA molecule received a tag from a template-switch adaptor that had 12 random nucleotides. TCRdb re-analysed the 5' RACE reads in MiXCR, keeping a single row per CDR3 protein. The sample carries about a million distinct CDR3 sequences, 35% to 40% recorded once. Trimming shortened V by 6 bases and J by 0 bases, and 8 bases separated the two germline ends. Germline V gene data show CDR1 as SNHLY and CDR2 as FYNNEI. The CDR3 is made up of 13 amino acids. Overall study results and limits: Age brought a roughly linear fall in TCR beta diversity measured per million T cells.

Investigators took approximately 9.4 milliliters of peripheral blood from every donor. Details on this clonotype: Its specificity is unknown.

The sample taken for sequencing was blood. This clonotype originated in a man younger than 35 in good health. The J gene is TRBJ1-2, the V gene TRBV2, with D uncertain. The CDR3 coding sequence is TGTGCCAGCAGGGAAACAACTAACTATGGCTACACCTTC. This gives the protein CASRETTNYGYTF.